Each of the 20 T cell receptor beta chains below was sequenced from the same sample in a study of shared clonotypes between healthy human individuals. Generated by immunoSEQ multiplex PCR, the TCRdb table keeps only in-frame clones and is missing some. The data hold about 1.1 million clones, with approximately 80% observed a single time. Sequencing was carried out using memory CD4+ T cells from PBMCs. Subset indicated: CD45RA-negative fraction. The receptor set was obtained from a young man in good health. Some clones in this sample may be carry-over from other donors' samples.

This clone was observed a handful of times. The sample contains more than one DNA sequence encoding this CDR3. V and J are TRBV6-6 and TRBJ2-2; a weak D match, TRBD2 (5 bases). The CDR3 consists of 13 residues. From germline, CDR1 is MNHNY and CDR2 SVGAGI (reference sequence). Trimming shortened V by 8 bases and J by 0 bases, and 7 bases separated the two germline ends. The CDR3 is CASRGSNTGELFF. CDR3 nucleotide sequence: TGTGCCAGCCGGGGATCGAACACCGGGGAGCTGTTTTTT.

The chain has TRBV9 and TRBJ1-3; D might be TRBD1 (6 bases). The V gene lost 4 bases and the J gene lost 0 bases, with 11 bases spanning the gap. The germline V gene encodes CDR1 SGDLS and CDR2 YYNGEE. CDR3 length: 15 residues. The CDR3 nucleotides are TGTGCCAGCAGCACAGGGAGTTTCTCTGGAAACACCATATATTTT. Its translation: CASSTGSFSGNTIYF.

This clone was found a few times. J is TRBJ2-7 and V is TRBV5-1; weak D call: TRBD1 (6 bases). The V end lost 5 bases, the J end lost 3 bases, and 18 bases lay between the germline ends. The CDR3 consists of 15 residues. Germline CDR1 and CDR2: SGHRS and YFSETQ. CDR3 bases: TGCGCCAGCAGTTTCACCACAGGGTTAGTCTACGAGCAGTACTTC. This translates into CASSFTTGLVYEQYF.

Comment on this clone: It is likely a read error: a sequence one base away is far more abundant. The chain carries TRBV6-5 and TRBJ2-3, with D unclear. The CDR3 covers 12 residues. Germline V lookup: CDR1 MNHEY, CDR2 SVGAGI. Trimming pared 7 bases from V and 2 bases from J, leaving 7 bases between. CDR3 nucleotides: TGTGCCAGCAAAGACTTCACAGATACGCAGTATTTT. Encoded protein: CASKDFTDTQYF.

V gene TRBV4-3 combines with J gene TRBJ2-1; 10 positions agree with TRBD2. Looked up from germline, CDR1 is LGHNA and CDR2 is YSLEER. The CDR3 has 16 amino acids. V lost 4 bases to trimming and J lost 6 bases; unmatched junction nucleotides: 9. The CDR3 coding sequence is TGCGCCAGCAGCCTCCCCGGGACTAGCGACGTCAATGAGCAGTTCTTC. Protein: CASSLPGTSDVNEQFF.

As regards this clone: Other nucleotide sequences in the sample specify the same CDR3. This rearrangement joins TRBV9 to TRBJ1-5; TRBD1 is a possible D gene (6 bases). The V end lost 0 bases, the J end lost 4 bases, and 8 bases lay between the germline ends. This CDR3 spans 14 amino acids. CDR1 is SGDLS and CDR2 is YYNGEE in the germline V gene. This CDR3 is CASSVGQGNQPQHF. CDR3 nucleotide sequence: TGTGCCAGCAGCGTAGGGCAGGGGAATCAGCCCCAGCATTTT. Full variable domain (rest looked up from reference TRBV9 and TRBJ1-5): DSGVTQTPKHLITATGQRVTLRCSPRSGDLSVYWYQQSLDQGLQFLIQYYNGEERAKGNILERFSAQQFPDLHSELNLSSLELGDSALYFCASSVGQGNQPQHFGDGTRLSIL.

Here the CDR3 reads CASSLGRPDNEKLFF. The CDR3 bases are TGTGCCAGCAGTTTAGGTCGTCCGGATAATGAAAAACTGTTTTTT. V gene TRBV28 combines with J gene TRBJ1-4; no firm D call. The CDR3 runs to 15 residues. Germline lookup yields CDR1 MDHEN and CDR2 SYDVKM. V was clipped by 2 bases and J by 4 bases, with 11 bases between them.

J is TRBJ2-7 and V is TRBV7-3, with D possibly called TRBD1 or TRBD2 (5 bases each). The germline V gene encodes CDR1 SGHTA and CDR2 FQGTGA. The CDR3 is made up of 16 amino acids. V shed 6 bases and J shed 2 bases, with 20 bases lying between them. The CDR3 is CASRSMSGQSPYEQYF. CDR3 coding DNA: TGTGCCAGCAGGTCGATGTCGGGGCAGAGCCCCTACGAGCAGTACTTC.

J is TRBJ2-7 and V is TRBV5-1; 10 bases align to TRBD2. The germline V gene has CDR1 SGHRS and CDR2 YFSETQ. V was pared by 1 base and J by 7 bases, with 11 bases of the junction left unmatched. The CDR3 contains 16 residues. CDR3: CASSLRSAGGPDEQYF. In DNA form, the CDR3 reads TGCGCCAGCAGCTTGAGATCAGCGGGAGGGCCGGATGAGCAGTACTTC.

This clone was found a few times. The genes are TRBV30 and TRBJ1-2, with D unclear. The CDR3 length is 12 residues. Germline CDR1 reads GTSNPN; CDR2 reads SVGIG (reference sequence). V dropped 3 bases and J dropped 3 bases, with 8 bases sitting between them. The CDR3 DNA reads TGTGCCTGGAGCGACCGCTACTATGGCTACACCTTC. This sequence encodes CAWSDRYYGYTF.

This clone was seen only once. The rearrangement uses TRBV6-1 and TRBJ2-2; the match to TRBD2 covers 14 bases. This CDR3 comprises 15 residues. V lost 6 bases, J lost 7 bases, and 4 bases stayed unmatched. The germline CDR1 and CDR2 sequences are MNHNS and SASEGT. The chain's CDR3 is CASRGTSGSIGELFF. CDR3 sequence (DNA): TGTGCCAGCAGGGGGACTAGCGGGAGTATCGGGGAGCTGTTTTTT.

The CDR3 sequence is CASSLVDASGGNTIYF. CDR3 sequence (DNA): TGTGCCAGCAGCTTAGTGGACGCTAGCGGGGGAAACACCATATATTTT. The chain uses TRBV7-2 and TRBJ1-3; no clear D gene. The CDR3 has 16 amino acids. Germline V lookup: CDR1 SGHTA, CDR2 FQGNSA. V was trimmed by 1 base and J by 4 bases, leaving 14 bases between them.

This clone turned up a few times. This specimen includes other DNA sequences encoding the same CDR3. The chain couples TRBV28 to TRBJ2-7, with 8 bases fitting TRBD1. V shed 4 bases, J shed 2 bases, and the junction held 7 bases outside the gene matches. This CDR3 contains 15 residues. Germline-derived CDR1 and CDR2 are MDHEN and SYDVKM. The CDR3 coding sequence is TGTGCCAGCAGTTCCCCAGGACAGGGTGCCTACGAGCAGTACTTC. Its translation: CASSSPGQGAYEQYF.

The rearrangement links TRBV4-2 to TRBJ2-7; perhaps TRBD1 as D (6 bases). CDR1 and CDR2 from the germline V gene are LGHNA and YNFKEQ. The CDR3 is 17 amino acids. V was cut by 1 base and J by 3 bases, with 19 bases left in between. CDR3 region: CASSQVPGHPAGYEQYF. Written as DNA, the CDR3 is TGTGCCAGCAGCCAAGTACCGGGACACCCAGCAGGCTACGAGCAGTACTTC.

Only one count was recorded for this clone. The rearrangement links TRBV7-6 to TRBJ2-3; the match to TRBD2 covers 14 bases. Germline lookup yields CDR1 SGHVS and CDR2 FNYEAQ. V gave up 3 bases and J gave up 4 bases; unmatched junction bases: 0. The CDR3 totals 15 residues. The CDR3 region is CASSLGLAGADTQYF. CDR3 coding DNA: TGTGCCAGCAGCTTGGGACTAGCGGGAGCAGATACGCAGTATTTT.

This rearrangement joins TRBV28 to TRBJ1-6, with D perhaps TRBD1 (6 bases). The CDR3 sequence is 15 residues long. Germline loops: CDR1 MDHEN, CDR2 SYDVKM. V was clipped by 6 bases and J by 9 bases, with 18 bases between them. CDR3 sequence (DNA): TGTGCCAGCAGCCGGGCCGGGGGCGCAGGTTCACCCCTCCACTTT. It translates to CASSRAGGAGSPLHF.

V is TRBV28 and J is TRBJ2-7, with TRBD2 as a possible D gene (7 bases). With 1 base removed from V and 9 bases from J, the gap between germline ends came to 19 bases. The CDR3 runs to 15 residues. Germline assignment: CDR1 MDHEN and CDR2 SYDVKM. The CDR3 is CASSLFSGLGAGQYF. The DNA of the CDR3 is TGTGCCAGCAGTTTATTTAGCGGGTTGGGGGCGGGGCAGTACTTC.

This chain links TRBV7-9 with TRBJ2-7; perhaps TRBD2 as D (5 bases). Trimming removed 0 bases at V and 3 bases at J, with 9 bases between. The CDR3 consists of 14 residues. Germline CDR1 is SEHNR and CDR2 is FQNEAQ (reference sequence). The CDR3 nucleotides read TGTGCCAGCAGCTTAGCGGGAGTCTTCTACGAGCAGTACTTC. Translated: CASSLAGVFYEQYF. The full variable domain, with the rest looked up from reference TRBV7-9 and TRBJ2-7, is DTGVSQNPRHKITKRGQNVTFRCDPISEHNRLYWYRQTLGQGPEFLTYFQNEAQLEKSRLLSDRFSAERPKGSFSTLEIQRTEQGDSAMYLCASSLAGVFYEQYFGPGTRLTVT.

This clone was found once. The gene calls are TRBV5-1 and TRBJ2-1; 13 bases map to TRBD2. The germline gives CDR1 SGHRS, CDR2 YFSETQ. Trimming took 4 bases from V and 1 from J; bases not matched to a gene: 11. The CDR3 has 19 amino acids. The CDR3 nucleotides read TGCGCCAGCAGCCCGGGACTAGCGGGATATGGGAGATCCTACAATGAGCAGTTCTTC. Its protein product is CASSPGLAGYGRSYNEQFF.

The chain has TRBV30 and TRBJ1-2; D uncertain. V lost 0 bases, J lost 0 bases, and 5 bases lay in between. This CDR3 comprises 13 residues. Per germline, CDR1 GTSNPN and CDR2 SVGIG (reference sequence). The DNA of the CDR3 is TGTGCCTGGAGTGTAAGGACTAACTATGGCTACACCTTC. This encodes CAWSVRTNYGYTF. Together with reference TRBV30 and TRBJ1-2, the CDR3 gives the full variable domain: SQTIHQWPATLVQPVGSPLSLECTVEGTSNPNLYWYRQAAGRGLQLLFYSVGIGQISSEVPQNLSASRPQDRQFILSSKKLLLSDSGFYLCAWSVRTNYGYTFGSGTRLTVV.